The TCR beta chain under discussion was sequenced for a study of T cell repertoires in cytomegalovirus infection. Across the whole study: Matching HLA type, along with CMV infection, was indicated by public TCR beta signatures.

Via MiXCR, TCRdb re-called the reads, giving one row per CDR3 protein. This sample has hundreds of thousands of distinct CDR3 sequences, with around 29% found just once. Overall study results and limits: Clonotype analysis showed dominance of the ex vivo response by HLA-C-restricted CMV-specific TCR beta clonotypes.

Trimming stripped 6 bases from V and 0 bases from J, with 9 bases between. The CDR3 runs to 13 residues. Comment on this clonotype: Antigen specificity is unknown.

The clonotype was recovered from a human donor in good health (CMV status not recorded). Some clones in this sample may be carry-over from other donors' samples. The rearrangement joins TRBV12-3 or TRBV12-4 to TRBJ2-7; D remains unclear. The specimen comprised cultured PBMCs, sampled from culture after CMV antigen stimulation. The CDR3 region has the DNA TGTGCCAGCAGACCCGGGTCCTCCTACGAGCAGTACTTC. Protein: CASRPGSSYEQYF.